Included here is one T cell receptor beta chain sequence, with context. The data stem from a study of blood T cell repertoires in COVID-19. Study details: Sites across the United States, Italy and Spain contributed samples from acute and convalescent COVID-19.

Original processing methods: How many nucleated cells were present was estimated from reference gene primer amplification. The method was immunoSEQ multiplex PCR; TCRdb's version includes in-frame clones alone and lacks a portion of them. The D gene and trimming were derived from the DNA, and the V and J assignments and clone size from that table. The table shows hundreds of thousands of clones, with about nine tenths occurring only once. V dropped 4 bases and J dropped 3; count of bases not matched to a gene: 5. The CDR3 spans 16 residues. Germline assignment: CDR1 LNHDA and CDR2 SQIVND (reference sequence).

This receptor was identified in a woman between 25 and 40 years old with active or convalescent COVID-19. This chain links TRBV19 with TRBJ1-3, with 11 bases aligning to TRBD1. The source material was peripheral blood. The CDR3 DNA reads TGTGCCAGTAGTAGAGGACAGGGGGCTTATGGAAACACCATATATTTT. Translating gives CASSRGQGAYGNTIYF. Drawing the rest from reference TRBV19 and TRBJ1-3, the complete variable domain is DGGITQSPKYLFRKEGQNVTLSCEQNLNHDAMYWYRQDPGQGLRLIYYSQIVNDFQKGDIAEGYSVSREKKESFPLTVTSAQKNPTAFYLCASSRGQGAYGNTIYFGEGSWLTVV.